This T cell receptor (beta chain) was identified in a study of spatial heterogeneity in lung cancer. Whole-study context: In the raw reads, each unique TCR and UMI combination was present more than ten times on average.

Germline lookup yields CDR1 LNHDA and CDR2 SQIVND (reference sequence). The V and J ends lost 7 bases and 8 bases respectively, with 20 bases between them. The length of the CDR3 is 14 residues. This sample's time point: blood at routine non-recurrence follow-up after resection. This clonotype showed up many times. Every cDNA TCR molecule received its own unique molecular identifier. TCRdb reprocessed the 5' RACE reads via MiXCR and lists one record per CDR3 protein. The data contain over 45,000 distinct CDR3 sequences, roughly 10% of them singletons. The V and J genes are TRBV19 and TRBJ1-2; tentative D call: TRBD1 (5 bases). This receptor was taken from a male donor with early-stage non-small cell lung cancer. The sequencing used PBMCs, collected at follow-up. In nucleotides, the CDR3 is TGTGCCAGTACCCCCGCGGCACAGGAAAAAGGCTACACCTTC. It codes for CASTPAAQEKGYTF.